This TCR beta chain was observed in a study of regulatory T cells in long-lasting Graves disease. Investigators prepared the TCR beta libraries by applying iRepertoire HTBI primers and Arm-PCR of CDR3 regions. In the study's own analysis: Sample data revealed under 75 TRBV and about 15 TRBJ segments. TCRdb used MiXCR to reprocess the multiplex PCR reads, holding one entry per CDR3 protein. TCRdb assigned the V and J calls; the authors' analysis was not used. Of 700,000 or so distinct CDR3 sequences listed, roughly 30% are singletons. CDR1 and CDR2 from the germline V gene are MNHNS and SASEGT. The CDR3 has 14 amino acids. V was cut by 4 bases and J by 8 bases, with 12 bases left in between. As to time point: persistent/refractory GD, antithyroid drugs over 5 years with positive TRAb. After RNA was extracted from PBMCs, the TCR library was made from it.

The sequence was obtained from a female donor with Graves disease. The sequencing here drew on peripheral blood mononuclear cells (PBMCs), taken when the disease was refractory, from a patient treated with antithyroid drugs. J is TRBJ1-6 and V is TRBV6-1; a weak D match, TRBD1 (6 bases). The CDR3 bases are TGTGCCAGCAGTGCGACAGGAGGCCATTCACCCCTCCACTTT. It translates to CASSATGGHSPLHF.